These 28 T cell receptor beta chains were sequenced from one sample in a study of beta chain features in type 1 diabetes. The entirety of the isolated RNA underwent reverse transcription, so expressed TCRB transcripts were sequenced. Profiled with immunoSEQ multiplex PCR; TCRdb holds only in-frame clones, not every one. Of 200,000 to 300,000 clones in the sample, roughly 14% were seen once. Sequencing was performed on naive CD4+ T cells from blood. These receptors were obtained from a woman aged 40 to 49 in good health.

The table lists this clone with a few counts. This chain links TRBV9 with TRBJ2-5, with TRBD1 matching over 7 bases. V was pared by 4 bases and J by 1 base, with 10 bases of the junction left unmatched. Per the germline V gene, CDR1 is SGDLS and CDR2 is YYNGEE. The CDR3 totals 16 residues. The CDR3, as DNA: TGTGCCAGCAGCCGGCAGGCAGGGGGTCCCCAAGAGACCCAGTACTTC. Its protein is CASSRQAGGPQETQYF.

This clone has only a few counts. This chain connects TRBV6-1 to TRBJ2-7; 8 positions agree with TRBD1. Germline trimming cut 8 bases from V and 5 bases from J; bases unmatched to any gene: 11. This CDR3 contains 14 residues. Germline V lookup: CDR1 MNHNS, CDR2 SASEGT. DNA of the CDR3: TGTGCCAGCCCTCCAGGACAGGGAAAACACGAGCAGTACTTC. This codes for CASPPGQGKHEQYF.

The chain links TRBV27 to TRBJ2-7; perhaps TRBD1 as D (5 bases). Trimming took 5 bases from V and 4 from J, leaving 12 bases between them. Germline-derived CDR1 and CDR2 are MNHEY and SMNVEV (reference sequence). The CDR3 sequence is 13 residues long. The CDR3: CASSPQDGYEQYF. The DNA of the CDR3 is TGTGCCAGCAGTCCACAGGACGGTTACGAGCAGTACTTC.

For this clone: The sample has other DNA sequences that encode this CDR3 too. The rearrangement uses TRBV4-1 and TRBJ2-5, with D unclear. Trimming shortened V by 0 bases and J by 4 bases, and 3 bases separated the two germline ends. Per germline, CDR1 MGHRA and CDR2 YSYEKL. This CDR3 spans 12 amino acids. This CDR3 is CASSQDRETQYF. CDR3 sequence (DNA): TGCGCCAGCAGCCAAGATAGAGAGACCCAGTACTTC.

This chain links TRBV5-8 with TRBJ1-6; 8 bases align to TRBD1. Per germline, CDR1 SGHTS and CDR2 YDEGEE. The CDR3 sequence is 15 residues long. Unmatched junction bases numbered 14, after V lost 4 bases and J lost 14 bases. CDR3 DNA sequence: TGTGCCAGCAGCCCCCGGACAGGGTCCCGTGGTACCCTCCACTTT. It encodes CASSPRTGSRGTLHF.

This clone was found a few times. The chain recombines TRBV25-1 with TRBJ1-1, with a weak D call TRBD1 (5 bases). The CDR3 covers 14 residues. The germline V gene encodes CDR1 MGHDK and CDR2 SYGVNS. V lost 4 bases, J lost 3 bases, and 12 bases lay in between. The CDR3 sequence is CASSAYWGDTEAFF. CDR3 in DNA: TGTGCCAGCAGTGCCTACTGGGGGGACACTGAAGCTTTCTTT.

This clone has only a few counts. The chain employs TRBV7-2 and TRBJ2-1, with D maybe TRBD1 (6 bases). Germline V gives CDR1 SGHTA, CDR2 FQGNSA. This CDR3 has 15 residues. Trimming cost V 5 bases and J 8 bases, with 19 bases left between them. CDR3 sequence (DNA): TGTGCCAGCAGCCAGGCCGGGACAAATATCCATGAGCAGTTCTTC. This sequence encodes CASSQAGTNIHEQFF.

This clone was observed a few times. This sequence joins TRBV19 and TRBJ2-1; weak D call: TRBD2 (7 bases). Per germline, CDR1 LNHDA and CDR2 SQIVND (reference sequence). This CDR3 is 18 amino acids long. V was pared by 5 bases and J by 6 bases, with 26 bases between. CDR3 sequence: CASSHKGGLEALLNEQFF. CDR3 DNA: TGTGCCAGTAGTCACAAGGGGGGGTTAGAGGCCCTACTCAATGAGCAGTTCTTC.

The J gene is TRBJ2-7, the V gene TRBV27, with D perhaps TRBD2 (6 bases). Germline values: CDR1 MNHEY, CDR2 SMNVEV (reference sequence). V lost 2 bases and J 3 bases, leaving 8 bases between the germline ends. The CDR3 consists of 13 residues. CDR3 coding DNA: TGTGCCAGCAGTTTAGGAGGGGTCTACGAGCAGTACTTC. This codes for CASSLGGVYEQYF.

The genes are TRBV25-1 and TRBJ2-3, with 9 positions matching TRBD2. With 6 bases clipped from V and 0 bases from J, the junction kept 13 bases outside the gene matches. This CDR3 has 18 amino acids. Germline loops: CDR1 MGHDK, CDR2 SYGVNS. The CDR3 sequence: CASRPRLSGGPSTDTQYF. The CDR3 region has the DNA TGTGCCAGCAGGCCAAGGCTTAGCGGGGGCCCCAGCACAGATACGCAGTATTTT.

The V gene is TRBV7-2, the J gene TRBJ1-2; 7 positions agree with TRBD1. With V trimmed by 7 bases and J by 6 bases, 8 bases remained unmatched. Germline-derived CDR1 and CDR2 are SGHTA and FQGNSA. The length of the CDR3 is 13 residues. CDR3 in DNA: TGTGCCAGCATCACCACAGGGGCTAATGGCTACACCTTC. This encodes CASITTGANGYTF.

This rearrangement joins TRBV11-2 to TRBJ2-3; 12 positions match TRBD2. The V gene's germline CDR1 is SGHAT and CDR2 FQNNGV. The V gene end was trimmed by 0 bases and the J gene end by 2 bases; junction bases not matched to a gene: 6. The CDR3 loop spans 18 amino acids. In DNA form, the CDR3 reads TGTGCCAGCAGCTTAGATGGACTAGCGGGAACTGTCACAGATACGCAGTATTTT. Amino acids: CASSLDGLAGTVTDTQYF. The variable domain in full, with the rest retrieved from reference TRBV11-2 and TRBJ2-3, is EAGVAQSPRYKIIEKRQSVAFWCNPISGHATLYWYQQILGQGPKLLIQFQNNGVVDDSQLPKDRFSAERLKGVDSTLKIQPAKLEDSAVYLCASSLDGLAGTVTDTQYFGPGTRLTVL.

This clone was seen a few times. Sequence at one end of the junction differs from germline and may be a read error. The chain is built from TRBV7-7 and TRBJ2-7, with a weak D call TRBD2 (6 bases). Germline CDR1 reads SSHAT; CDR2 reads FNYEAQ (reference sequence). The CDR3 is 15 residues long. The CDR3 region has the DNA TGTGCTAGCAGCTTAGCGGTCGGACGGGACTACGAGCAGTACTTC. Its protein is CASSLAVGRDYEQYF.

J is TRBJ1-1 and V is TRBV6-5, with TRBD1 as a possible D gene (6 bases). Germline V gives CDR1 MNHEY, CDR2 SVGAGI. This CDR3 has 14 residues. Trimming removed 4 bases at V and 4 bases at J, with 13 bases between. The CDR3 DNA sequence: TGTGCCAGCAGTTTGCAGGGGAAGGGCACTGAAGCTTTCTTT. Translated: CASSLQGKGTEAFF.

This clone showed up just a few times. CDR3 region: CSVVEQGNSPLHF. For the CDR3, the DNA is TGCAGCGTTGTAGAACAGGGTAATTCACCCCTCCACTTT. The chain joins TRBV29-1 to TRBJ1-6; D perhaps matches TRBD1 (6 bases). V lost 4 bases and J 6 bases, leaving 10 bases between the germline ends. The CDR3 length is 13 residues. Germline CDR1 and CDR2: SQVTM and ANQGSEA. Together with reference TRBV29-1 and TRBJ1-6, the CDR3 gives the full variable domain: SAVISQKPSRDICQRGTSLTIQCQVDSQVTMMFWYRQQPGQSLTLIATANQGSEATYESGFVIDKFPISRPNLTFSTLTVSNMSPEDSSIYLCSVVEQGNSPLHFGNGTRLTVT.

The V and J genes are TRBV9 and TRBJ1-5; TRBD1 matches 7 bases. V lost 3 bases to trimming and J lost 4 bases; unmatched junction nucleotides: 16. Germline assignment: CDR1 SGDLS and CDR2 YYNGEE. This CDR3 contains 18 residues. The CDR3 loop reads CASSGGTFKGGGNQPQHF. The CDR3 nucleotides read TGTGCCAGCAGCGGAGGGACTTTTAAAGGGGGCGGGAATCAGCCCCAGCATTTT.

This clone occurred many times. The gene calls are TRBV4-3 and TRBJ2-7; D possibly corresponds to TRBD1 (6 bases). Trimming shortened V by 1 base and J by 2 bases, and 9 bases separated the two germline ends. From germline, CDR1 is LGHNA and CDR2 YSLEER. The CDR3 length is 14 residues. The CDR3 region has the DNA TGCGCCAGCAGCCAAGGGACAGCAGCCTACGAGCAGTACTTC. This encodes CASSQGTAAYEQYF.

This sequence joins TRBV18 and TRBJ1-5, with D possibly being TRBD1 (5 bases). The CDR3 extends over 14 amino acids. Germline V gene data show CDR1 as KGHSH and CDR2 as LQKENI. V lost 3 bases and J lost 6, with 12 bases in between. The CDR3 loop reads CASSPQGKGQPQHF. The CDR3 DNA reads TGTGCCAGCTCACCGCAGGGAAAGGGTCAGCCCCAGCATTTT.

Only a few counts were recorded for this clone. The chain carries TRBV6-5 and TRBJ1-1, with D uncertain. CDR1 and CDR2 from the germline V gene are MNHEY and SVGAGI. The V gene lost 2 bases and the J gene lost 0 bases, with 7 bases spanning the gap. The CDR3 consists of 14 residues. CDR3 in amino acids: CASSYARMNTEAFF. CDR3 nucleotide sequence: TGTGCCAGCAGTTACGCCAGGATGAACACTGAAGCTTTCTTT.

This chain uses TRBV5-1 with TRBJ2-4; tentative D call: TRBD2 (6 bases). CDR3 size: 11 residues. The germline V gene encodes CDR1 SGHRS and CDR2 YFSETQ. The V end lost 5 bases, the J end lost 7 bases, and 7 bases lay between the germline ends. In nucleotides, the CDR3 is TGCGCCAGCAGGGAGGGGAACATTCAGTACTTC. Residues: CASREGNIQYF.

The chain couples TRBV2 to TRBJ1-5; the match to TRBD1 covers 10 bases. With V trimmed by 6 bases and J by 5 bases, 4 bases remained unmatched. Germline loops: CDR1 SNHLY, CDR2 FYNNEI. CDR3 length: 14 amino acids. For the CDR3, the DNA is TGTGCCAGCAGACAGGACAGGGGGTATCAGCCCCAGCATTTT. Encoded protein: CASRQDRGYQPQHF.

This clone has only a few counts. The rearrangement uses TRBV11-3 and TRBJ2-7, with 8 bases lining up with TRBD1. The CDR3 runs to 14 residues. J lost 1 base, V lost 3 bases, and 2 bases had no gene match. Germline values: CDR1 SGHNT, CDR2 YENEEA. The CDR3 DNA is TGTGCCAGCAGCTTTGGACAGGGTTCCTACGAGCAGTACTTC. Amino acid sequence: CASSFGQGSYEQYF.

The V and J genes are TRBV7-6 and TRBJ1-5; 8 nucleotides agree with TRBD1. Germline loops: CDR1 SGHVS, CDR2 FNYEAQ. The CDR3 consists of 20 residues. J gave up 6 bases and V 5 bases, and 24 bases lay outside the gene matches. The chain's CDR3 is CASSHHKDRAPSETLQPQHF. The CDR3 region has the DNA TGTGCCAGCAGCCACCACAAGGACAGGGCCCCCTCCGAAACCCTTCAGCCCCAGCATTTT.

This clone showed up just a few times. The chain employs TRBV27 and TRBJ1-5, with a possible D match to TRBD1 (5 bases). The CDR3 runs 17 residues. CDR1 and CDR2 from the germline V gene are MNHEY and SMNVEV (reference sequence). V lost 11 bases, J lost 2 bases, and 25 bases lay in between. CDR3 region: CAASPGAAPGGNQPQHF. The CDR3 DNA sequence: TGTGCCGCCAGCCCTGGGGCAGCCCCTGGGGGCAATCAGCCCCAGCATTTT.

This clone was observed a handful of times. The rearrangement joins TRBV10-3 to TRBJ2-3, with 8 bases lining up with TRBD2. Germline CDR1 ENHRY, CDR2 SYGVKD. The CDR3 covers 15 residues. The V segment lost 6 bases and the J segment 1 base; nucleotides outside the gene matches: 6. The CDR3 nucleotides read TGTGCCATCAGCGTCGGGGGGGCGGGCACAGATACGCAGTATTTT. This codes for CAISVGGAGTDTQYF.

This clone was counted a few times. The chain links TRBV10-3 to TRBJ1-5, with a weak D call TRBD1 (5 bases). Germline assignment: CDR1 ENHRY and CDR2 SYGVKD. V was clipped by 3 bases and J by 1 base, with 10 bases between them. CDR3 length equals 15 residues. In DNA form, the CDR3 reads TGTGCCATCAGTGAACAGGAGCTCAGCAATCAGCCCCAGCATTTT. Translation: CAISEQELSNQPQHF.

This clone was counted between two and nine times. The rearrangement joins TRBV5-4 to TRBJ2-5; D might be TRBD2 (7 bases). The CDR3 runs to 13 residues. Trimming shortened V by 9 bases and J by 7 bases, and 19 bases separated the two germline ends. Germline CDR1 and CDR2: SGHNT and YYREEE (reference sequence). The CDR3: CATASRGGGTQYF. CDR3 sequence (DNA): TGTGCCACCGCATCCCGGGGAGGGGGGACCCAGTACTTC.

This clone was seen more than once but under ten times. The rearrangement uses TRBV5-1 and TRBJ1-2, with 9 bases identical to TRBD1. With 3 bases clipped from V and 6 bases from J, the junction kept 3 bases outside the gene matches. The CDR3 has 13 residues. Per germline, CDR1 SGHRS and CDR2 YFSETQ. In DNA, the CDR3 is TGCGCCAGCAGCTCAGGACAGGGGAATGGCTACACCTTC. Its protein is CASSSGQGNGYTF.